This T cell receptor (beta chain) is drawn from a study of blood T cell repertoires in COVID-19. As handled by the study authors: Using reference gene primer amplification, nucleated cell counts were estimated. TCRdb's table, derived via immunoSEQ multiplex PCR, lists solely in-frame clones and lacks some. For V, J and clone size, that table is used; D and trimming come from the DNA. Among 45,000 to 65,000 clones listed, more than 80% were seen once. Trimming stripped 5 bases from V and 5 bases from J, with 7 bases between. This CDR3 is built from 12 residues. The V gene's germline CDR1 is LNHDA and CDR2 SQIVND (reference sequence).

The V gene is TRBV19, the J gene TRBJ1-5; unclear D gene. Sequenced material: peripheral blood. The sequence was collected from a man aged 40-55 years with acute or convalescent COVID-19. The CDR3 protein is CASSRDDQPQHF. The DNA of the CDR3 is TGTGCCAGTAGTCGGGATGATCAGCCCCAGCATTTT.